These 22 T cell receptor beta chains came from one sample sequenced in a study of T cells after yellow fever vaccination. TCRdb analysed the 5' RACE reads with MiXCR anew, one entry per CDR3 protein. The sample has over 100,000 distinct CDR3 sequences, more than 7.5% seen once; the top ten hold roughly 23%. Source: CD8+ T cells sorted from PBMCs, taken 45 days after the yellow fever booster vaccination. All receptors derive from a man aged 25 to 40 who received the YFV17D yellow fever vaccine.

The CDR3 DNA follows: TGTGCCAGCACCCCAGGGTCCCGGGAGCTGTTTTTT. Protein: CASTPGSRELFF. The rearrangement uses TRBV12-3 or TRBV12-4 and TRBJ2-2; TRBD1 might be the D (5 bases). The CDR3 contains 12 residues. The V gene lost 7 bases and the J gene lost 9 bases, with 12 bases spanning the gap.

This clonotype was observed many times. The chain links TRBV11-2 to TRBJ1-3; no firm D call. Germline CDR1 reads SGHAT; CDR2 reads FQNNGV. CDR3 length equals 17 residues. Trimming removed 2 bases from V and 2 bases from J, with 16 bases in between. CDR3: CASSLKNFDWAGNTIYF. CDR3 in DNA: TGTGCCAGCAGCTTAAAGAACTTCGATTGGGCTGGAAACACCATATATTTT.

CDR3 region: CASSPIRGDFLNEQFF. The CDR3 region has the DNA TGTGCCAGCAGCCCCATCAGGGGGGACTTCCTCAATGAGCAGTTCTTC. The V call is TRBV5-6, the J call TRBJ2-1; D may be TRBD1 (7 bases). Germline V CDR1 and CDR2: SGHDT, YYEEEE. The CDR3 extends over 16 amino acids. The germline V and J ends were trimmed by 4 bases and 6 bases, with 20 bases remaining between them.

This clonotype was detected ten times or more. The gene calls are TRBV7-2 and TRBJ2-7; tentatively, D is TRBD2 (6 bases). The CDR3 consists of 14 residues. Trimming took off 6 bases at V and 3 bases at J, with 15 bases between the two ends. Germline assignment: CDR1 SGHTA and CDR2 FQGNSA. CDR3 sequence reads: CASRPGLGFYEQYF. CDR3 nucleotide sequence: TGTGCCAGCAGACCGGGACTGGGTTTCTACGAGCAGTACTTC. Full variable domain (missing parts from reference TRBV7-2 and TRBJ2-7): GAGVSQSPSNKVTEKGKDVELRCDPISGHTALYWYRQSLGQGLEFLIYFQGNSAPDKSGLPSDRFSAERTGGSVSTLTIQRTQQEDSAVYLCASRPGLGFYEQYFGPGTRLTVT.

This clonotype was seen at least ten times. One junction end disagrees with the germline gene, perhaps due to a read error. The CDR3 bases are TGTGCCAGCAGCTTAGCGGGGGACGAGCAGTACTTC. Translated: CASSLAGDEQYF. The chain couples TRBV12-3 or TRBV12-4 to TRBJ2-7; 9 bases fit TRBD2. The CDR3 spans 12 residues.

Ten or more counts support this clonotype. V and J are TRBV7-9 and TRBJ2-7; tentatively, D is TRBD1 (6 bases). The CDR3 has 15 amino acids. CDR1 is SEHNR and CDR2 is FQNEAQ in the germline V gene (reference sequence). Trimming took off 4 bases at V and 2 bases at J, with 15 bases between the two ends. CDR3 DNA: TGTGCCAGCAGCTCTACCGACAGGATTGCCTACGAGCAGTACTTC. Encoded protein: CASSSTDRIAYEQYF.

This clonotype was counted ten times or more. This chain links TRBV7-9 with TRBJ2-2; D unclear. V was clipped by 4 bases and J by 0 bases, with 12 bases between them. This CDR3 contains 16 residues. Germline V CDR1 and CDR2: SEHNR, FQNEAQ (reference sequence). The CDR3: CASSSTQSSNTGELFF. The CDR3 region has the DNA TGTGCCAGCAGCTCGACACAAAGCTCGAACACCGGGGAGCTGTTTTTT. Looking up the rest from reference TRBV7-9 and TRBJ2-2 gives the full variable domain: DTGVSQNPRHKITKRGQNVTFRCDPISEHNRLYWYRQTLGQGPEFLTYFQNEAQLEKSRLLSDRFSAERPKGSFSTLEIQRTEQGDSAMYLCASSSTQSSNTGELFFGEGSRLTVL.

This clonotype occurred many times. The rearrangement links TRBV29-1 to TRBJ2-1; 12 nucleotides match TRBD2. CDR1 SQVTM and CDR2 ANQGSEA come from the germline V gene. After removal of 0 bases from V and 4 bases from J, the junction contained 1 base not matched to a gene. CDR3 length: 15 residues. CDR3: CSVEELAGGYNEQFF. In nucleotides, the CDR3 is TGCAGCGTTGAAGAACTAGCGGGAGGTTACAATGAGCAGTTCTTC.

This clonotype was detected many times. The V call is TRBV9, the J call TRBJ1-2, with D unclear. The CDR3 consists of 13 residues. Germline CDR1 and CDR2: SGDLS and YYNGEE. V was pared by 6 bases and J by 6 bases, with 15 bases between. This CDR3 is CASTTPQGNGYTF. In DNA form, the CDR3 reads TGTGCCAGCACCACACCACAAGGGAATGGCTACACCTTC.

This clonotype was recorded at least ten times. The chain links TRBV19 to TRBJ2-7; a weak D match, TRBD1 (7 bases). The germline V gene has CDR1 LNHDA and CDR2 SQIVND (reference sequence). With 5 bases removed from V and 3 bases from J, the gap between germline ends came to 11 bases. This CDR3 spans 13 amino acids. This CDR3 is CASSAGQFYEQYF. CDR3 coding DNA: TGTGCCAGTAGTGCGGGACAGTTCTACGAGCAGTACTTC.

The rearrangement joins TRBV30 to TRBJ1-5; a weak D match, TRBD1 (6 bases). The CDR3 has 13 residues. V was clipped by 5 bases and J by 11 bases, with 19 bases between them. Germline V gene lookup returns CDR1 GTSNPN and CDR2 SVGIG (reference sequence). Here the CDR3 DNA reads TGTGCCTGGGCGGGGGCTCCCTCAGTAACCCAGCATTTT. Its translation is CAWAGAPSVTQHF. Looking up the rest from reference TRBV30 and TRBJ1-5 gives the full variable domain: SQTIHQWPATLVQPVGSPLSLECTVEGTSNPNLYWYRQAAGRGLQLLFYSVGIGQISSEVPQNLSASRPQDRQFILSSKKLLLSDSGFYLCAWAGAPSVTQHFGDGTRLSIL.

This clonotype was recorded many times. This chain links TRBV12-3 or TRBV12-4 with TRBJ1-3, with D possibly TRBD1 on 6 matching bases. Trimming took 6 bases from V and 0 from J, leaving 15 bases between them. The CDR3 sequence is 16 residues long. The CDR3 is CASRNREGGSGNTIYF. The CDR3 DNA follows: TGTGCCAGCAGGAACAGGGAAGGGGGCTCTGGAAACACCATATATTTT.

This clonotype came up many times. This chain links TRBV7-2 with TRBJ2-7; 7 nucleotides align to TRBD2. Trimming removed 0 bases from V and 3 bases from J; junction bases left unmatched: 8. The CDR3 extends over 16 amino acids. Germline loops: CDR1 SGHTA, CDR2 FQGNSA. CDR3 bases: TGTGCCAGCAGCTTAGCGCTTGGCGGGAGAGGCTACGAGCAGTACTTC. Amino acid sequence: CASSLALGGRGYEQYF.

There are a few counts of this clonotype. The genes are TRBV6-5 and TRBJ2-7, with 8 bases fitting TRBD1. The CDR3 has 15 residues. The germline gives CDR1 MNHEY, CDR2 SVGAGI. V dropped 0 bases and J dropped 6; count of bases not matched to a gene: 7. The CDR3 protein is CASSYSGDRSGEQYF. For the CDR3, the DNA is TGTGCCAGCAGTTACTCCGGGGACAGGAGCGGCGAGCAGTACTTC.

This clonotype was detected ten times or more. Mismatch with germline at one junction end may stem from a read error. The chain combines TRBV5-1 with TRBJ2-1; TRBD1 agrees at 8 bases. The germline V gene has CDR1 SGHRS and CDR2 YFSETQ. The CDR3 sequence is 13 residues long. The DNA for the CDR3 is TGTGCCAGCAGCTTAACAGGGGGGAATGAGCAGTTCTTC. Its protein product is CASSLTGGNEQFF.

This clonotype occurred many times. The chain couples TRBV7-2 to TRBJ2-1; no clear D. The germline gives CDR1 SGHTA, CDR2 FQGNSA. V dropped 1 base and J dropped 5 bases, with 9 bases sitting between them. The CDR3 consists of 14 residues. The CDR3 sequence: CASSLGARNNEQFF. The CDR3 DNA follows: TGTGCCAGCAGCTTAGGGGCTAGAAACAATGAGCAGTTCTTC. Looking up the rest from reference TRBV7-2 and TRBJ2-1 gives the full variable domain: GAGVSQSPSNKVTEKGKDVELRCDPISGHTALYWYRQSLGQGLEFLIYFQGNSAPDKSGLPSDRFSAERTGGSVSTLTIQRTQQEDSAVYLCASSLGARNNEQFFGPGTRLTVL.

The chain carries TRBV12-3 or TRBV12-4 and TRBJ2-1; 9 bases match TRBD2. V lost 5 bases, J lost 9 bases, and 14 bases stayed unmatched. The CDR3 is 16 amino acids. The CDR3 nucleotides read TGTGCCAGCAGTCTCCAAATGATTAGCGGGAGCGGTGAGCAGTTCTTC. This codes for CASSLQMISGSGEQFF.

The table lists this clonotype with a few counts. DNA of the CDR3: TGTGCCTGGAGCCAGAGCTCCTACAATGAGCAGTTCTTC. Its protein product is CAWSQSSYNEQFF. The chain uses TRBV30 and TRBJ2-1; D uncertain. This CDR3 contains 13 residues. CDR1 and CDR2 from the germline V gene are GTSNPN and SVGIG (reference sequence). Trimming left V 3 bases short and J 0 bases short, with 6 bases between.

This chain uses TRBV29-1 with TRBJ2-2; possible D gene TRBD2, 5 bases. The CDR3 has 13 residues. The germline CDR1 and CDR2 sequences are SQVTM and ANQGSEA. V dropped 3 bases and J dropped 3 bases, with 8 bases sitting between them. The CDR3 nucleotides read TGCAGCGTTGACGGGATCGACACCGGGGAGCTGTTTTTT. Residues: CSVDGIDTGELFF.

The sample holds many counts of this clonotype. The J gene is TRBJ2-2, the V gene TRBV11-2, with D possibly TRBD1 on 5 matching bases. V lost 5 bases to trimming and J lost 0 bases, with 19 bases between them. From germline, CDR1 is SGHAT and CDR2 FQNNGV. The CDR3 covers 18 residues. The CDR3 DNA follows: TGTGCCAGCAGCCCAGGGTCGCACCTACACGCGAACACCGGGGAGCTGTTTTTT. As protein: CASSPGSHLHANTGELFF.

In this sample, this clonotype turned up many times. The rearrangement uses TRBV7-9 and TRBJ2-2, with unresolved D. The CDR3 spans 15 residues. Trimming removed 1 base from V and 1 base from J, with 7 bases in between. The V gene's germline CDR1 is SEHNR and CDR2 FQNEAQ (reference sequence). CDR3 protein: CASSLVPRNTGELFF. CDR3 coding DNA: TGTGCCAGCAGCTTAGTGCCGAGGAACACCGGGGAGCTGTTTTTT.

This clonotype was seen at least ten times. This chain uses TRBV7-6 with TRBJ2-1; D unclear. V was cut by 5 bases and J by 2 bases, with 16 bases left in between. There are 16 residues in the CDR3. The germline V gene has CDR1 SGHVS and CDR2 FNYEAQ. In DNA, the CDR3 is TGTGCCAGCAGCCCTACCCCTCGACATCCCTACAATGAGCAGTTCTTC. Its translation: CASSPTPRHPYNEQFF.